This entry features one TCR beta chain sequence. Its target is not known. This CDR3 is built from 13 residues. Germline loops: CDR1 SGDLS, CDR2 YYNGEE. V was pared by 0 bases and J by 9 bases, with 12 bases between. Clones were read by immunoSEQ multiplex PCR, and TCRdb kept only the in-frame ones, dropping some. This table holds about 170,000 clones, 85% to 90% found once. This sample is part of a study of T cell responses to AZD1222 COVID-19 vaccine. Study-level points and caveats: Two AZD1222 doses significantly raised spike-specific TCR breadth and depth over controls. Most donors were white British and more were female, and clonal diversity was possibly underestimated. Within unmutated variant regions lay the reported targets of nearly half of spike-specific TCRs. Vaccine-related CD4 TCRs covered spike, predominating at 160-218 and 743-854.

The sequence was obtained from an adult in good health. The sample was peripheral blood, taken on day 0 of AZD1222 vaccination. The chain couples TRBV9 to TRBJ2-5; weak D call: TRBD2 (6 bases). The CDR3 reads CASSVGGVPPQYF. In nucleotides, the CDR3 is TGTGCCAGCAGCGTAGGCGGGGTACCCCCCCAGTACTTC. Combining the CDR3 with reference TRBV9 and TRBJ2-5 gives the whole variable domain DSGVTQTPKHLITATGQRVTLRCSPRSGDLSVYWYQQSLDQGLQFLIQYYNGEERAKGNILERFSAQQFPDLHSELNLSSLELGDSALYFCASSVGGVPPQYFGPGTRLLVL.